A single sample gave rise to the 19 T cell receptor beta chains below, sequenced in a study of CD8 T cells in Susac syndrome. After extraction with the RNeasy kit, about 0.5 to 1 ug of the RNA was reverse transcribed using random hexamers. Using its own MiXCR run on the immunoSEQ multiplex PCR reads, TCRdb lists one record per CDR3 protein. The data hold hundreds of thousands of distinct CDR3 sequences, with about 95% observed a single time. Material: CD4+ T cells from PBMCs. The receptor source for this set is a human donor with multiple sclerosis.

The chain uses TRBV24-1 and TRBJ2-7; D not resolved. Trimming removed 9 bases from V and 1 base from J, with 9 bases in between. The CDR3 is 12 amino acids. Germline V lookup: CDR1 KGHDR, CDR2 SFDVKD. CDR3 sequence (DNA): TGTGCCACCGGAAGGTCGTCCTACGAGCAGTACTTC. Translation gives CATGRSSYEQYF.

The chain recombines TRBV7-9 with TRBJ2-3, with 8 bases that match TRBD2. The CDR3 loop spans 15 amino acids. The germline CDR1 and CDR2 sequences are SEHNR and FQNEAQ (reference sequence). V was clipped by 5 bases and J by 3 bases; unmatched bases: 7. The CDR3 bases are TGTGCCAGCAGCCGTAGCGGGAAGAGTACAGATACGCAGTATTTT. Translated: CASSRSGKSTDTQYF.

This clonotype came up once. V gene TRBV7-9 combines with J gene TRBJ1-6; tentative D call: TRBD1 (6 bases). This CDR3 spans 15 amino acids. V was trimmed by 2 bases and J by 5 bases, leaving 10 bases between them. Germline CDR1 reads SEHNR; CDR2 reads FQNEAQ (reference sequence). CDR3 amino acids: CASSLYRVDNSPLHF. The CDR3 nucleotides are TGTGCCAGCAGCTTATACAGGGTCGATAATTCACCCCTCCACTTT.

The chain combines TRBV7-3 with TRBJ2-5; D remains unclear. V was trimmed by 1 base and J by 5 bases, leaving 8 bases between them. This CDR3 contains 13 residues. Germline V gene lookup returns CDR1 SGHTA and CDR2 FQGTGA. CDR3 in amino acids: CASSLMGRETQYF. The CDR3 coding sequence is TGTGCCAGCAGCTTAATGGGCCGGGAGACCCAGTACTTC.

The CDR3 nucleotides read TGTGCCAGCAGTCCCCCCACCTCCCGCCATACGCAGTATTTT. Translated, it gives CASSPPTSRHTQYF. The J gene is TRBJ2-3, the V gene TRBV12-3 or TRBV12-4; D remains unclear. This CDR3 region has 14 residues. Trimming pared 5 bases from V and 7 bases from J, leaving 16 bases between.

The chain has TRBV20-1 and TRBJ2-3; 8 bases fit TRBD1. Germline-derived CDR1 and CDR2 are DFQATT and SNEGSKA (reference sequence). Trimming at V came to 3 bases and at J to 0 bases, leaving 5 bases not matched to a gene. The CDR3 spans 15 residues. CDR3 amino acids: CSASPRTGSTDTQYF. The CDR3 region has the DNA TGCAGTGCTAGCCCCCGGACAGGGAGCACAGATACGCAGTATTTT.

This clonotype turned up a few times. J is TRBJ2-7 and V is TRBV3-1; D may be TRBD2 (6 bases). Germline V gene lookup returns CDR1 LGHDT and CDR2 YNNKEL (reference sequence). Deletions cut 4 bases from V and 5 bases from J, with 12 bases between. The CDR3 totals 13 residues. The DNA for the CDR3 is TGTGCCAGCAGCCCCGGGGGAATCGACGAGCAGTACTTC. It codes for CASSPGGIDEQYF.

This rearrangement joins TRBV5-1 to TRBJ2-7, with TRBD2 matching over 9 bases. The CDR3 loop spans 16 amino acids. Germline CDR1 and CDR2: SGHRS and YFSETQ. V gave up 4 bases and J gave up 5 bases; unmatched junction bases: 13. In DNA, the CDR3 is TGCGCCAGCAGCGCCGACCCTAGCGGGAAATTCAACGAGCAGTACTTC. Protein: CASSADPSGKFNEQYF.

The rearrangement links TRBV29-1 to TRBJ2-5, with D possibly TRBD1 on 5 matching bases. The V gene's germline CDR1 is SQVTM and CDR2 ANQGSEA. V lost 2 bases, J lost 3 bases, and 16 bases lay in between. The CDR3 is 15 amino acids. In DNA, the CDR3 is TGCAGCGTTGAACTCCTTTATGACAGCAAAGAGACCCAGTACTTC. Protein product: CSVELLYDSKETQYF.

CDR3 protein: CASSLPTSGRARDEQFF. CDR3 DNA sequence: TGTGCCAGCAGCTTACCGACTAGCGGGAGGGCCAGGGATGAGCAGTTCTTC. The rearrangement uses TRBV7-9 and TRBJ2-1; 14 bases fit TRBD2. Germline V CDR1 and CDR2: SEHNR, FQNEAQ (reference sequence). The CDR3 spans 17 residues. V trimming: 2 bases; J trimming: 8 bases; junction bases outside the gene matches: 8.

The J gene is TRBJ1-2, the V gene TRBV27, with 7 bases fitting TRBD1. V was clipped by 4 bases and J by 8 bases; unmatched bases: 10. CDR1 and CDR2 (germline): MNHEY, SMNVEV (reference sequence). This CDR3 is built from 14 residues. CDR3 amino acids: CASSSTGRGVGYTF. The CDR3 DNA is TGTGCCAGCAGTTCGACAGGGAGGGGTGTCGGCTACACCTTC.

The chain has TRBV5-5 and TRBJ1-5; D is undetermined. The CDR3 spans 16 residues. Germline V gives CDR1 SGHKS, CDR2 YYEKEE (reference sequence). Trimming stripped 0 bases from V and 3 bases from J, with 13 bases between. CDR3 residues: CASSLVGESPNQPQHF. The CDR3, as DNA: TGTGCCAGCAGCTTGGTTGGGGAAAGCCCCAATCAGCCCCAGCATTTT.

The CDR3: CASTPRVQETQYF. CDR3 nucleotides: TGTGCCAGCACCCCCCGGGTCCAAGAGACCCAGTACTTC. The V gene is TRBV12-3 or TRBV12-4, the J gene TRBJ2-5; D is unresolved. The CDR3 contains 13 residues. The V and J ends lost 7 bases and 1 base respectively, with 10 bases between them.

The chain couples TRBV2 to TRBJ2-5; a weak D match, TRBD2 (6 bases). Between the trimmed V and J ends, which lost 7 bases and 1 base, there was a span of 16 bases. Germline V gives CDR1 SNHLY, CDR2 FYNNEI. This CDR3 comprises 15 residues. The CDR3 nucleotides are TGTGCCAGCATCTACGGGAGTAGGCTCCAAGAGACCCAGTACTTC. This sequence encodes CASIYGSRLQETQYF. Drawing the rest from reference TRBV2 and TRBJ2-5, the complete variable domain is EPEVTQTPSHQVTQMGQEVILRCVPISNHLYFYWYRQILGQKVEFLVSFYNNEISEKSEIFDDQFSVERPDGSNFTLKIRSTKLEDSAMYFCASIYGSRLQETQYFGPGTRLLVL.

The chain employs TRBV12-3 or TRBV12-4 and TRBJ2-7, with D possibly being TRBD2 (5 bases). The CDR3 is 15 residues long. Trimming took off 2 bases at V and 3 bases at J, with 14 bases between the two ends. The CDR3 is CASSLSGSRNYEQYF. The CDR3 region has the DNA TGTGCCAGCAGTTTATCGGGGAGTAGGAACTACGAGCAGTACTTC.

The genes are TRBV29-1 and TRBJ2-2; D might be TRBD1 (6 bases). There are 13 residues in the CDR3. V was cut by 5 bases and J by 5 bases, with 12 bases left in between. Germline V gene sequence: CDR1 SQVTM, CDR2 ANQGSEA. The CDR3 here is CSVMQGSTGELFF. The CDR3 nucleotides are TGCAGCGTTATGCAGGGGTCAACCGGGGAGCTGTTTTTT.

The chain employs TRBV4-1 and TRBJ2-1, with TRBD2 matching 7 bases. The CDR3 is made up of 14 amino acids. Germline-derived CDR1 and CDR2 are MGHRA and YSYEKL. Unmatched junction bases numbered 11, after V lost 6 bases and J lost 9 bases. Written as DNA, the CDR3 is TGCGCCAGCAGAGCTAGCGGTAACCCAAGTGAGCAGTTCTTC. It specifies CASRASGNPSEQFF.

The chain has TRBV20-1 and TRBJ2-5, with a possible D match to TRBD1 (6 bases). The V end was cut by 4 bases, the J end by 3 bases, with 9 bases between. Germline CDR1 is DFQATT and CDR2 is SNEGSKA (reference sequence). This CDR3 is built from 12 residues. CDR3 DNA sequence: TGCAGTGCTAAATACAGGGAAGAGACCCAGTACTTC. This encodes CSAKYREETQYF.

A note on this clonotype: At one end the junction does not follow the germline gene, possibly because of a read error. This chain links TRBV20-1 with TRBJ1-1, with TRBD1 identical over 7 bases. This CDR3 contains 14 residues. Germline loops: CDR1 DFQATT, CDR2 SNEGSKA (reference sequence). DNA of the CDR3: TGCAGTGCGAGAGAATACAGGGGCAACACTGAAGCTTTCTTT. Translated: CSAREYRGNTEAFF.